This T cell receptor (beta chain) came from a study of monozygotic twins with inflammatory bowel disease. Two nested PCRs, approximately 16 and 9 cycles, amplified TCRalpha and TCRbeta cDNA. TCRdb re-called the 5' RACE reads and catalogs CDR3 proteins one per entry, DNA excluded. The sample's table shows some 89,000 distinct CDR3 sequences. Study-level findings and limits: IBD patients shared fewer clonotypes with others than healthy twins, especially with disease activity.

The CDR3 has 15 residues. Germline assignment: CDR1 SGHTA and CDR2 FQGTGA. Details on this clonotype: Its antigen is unknown.

The chain recombines TRBV7-3 with TRBJ1-6. This sequence was found in a human donor with ulcerative colitis or Crohn's disease, or a healthy co-twin of an affected twin (not recorded which). The sequenced sample was blood. The CDR3 is CASSSSRTYNSPLHF.